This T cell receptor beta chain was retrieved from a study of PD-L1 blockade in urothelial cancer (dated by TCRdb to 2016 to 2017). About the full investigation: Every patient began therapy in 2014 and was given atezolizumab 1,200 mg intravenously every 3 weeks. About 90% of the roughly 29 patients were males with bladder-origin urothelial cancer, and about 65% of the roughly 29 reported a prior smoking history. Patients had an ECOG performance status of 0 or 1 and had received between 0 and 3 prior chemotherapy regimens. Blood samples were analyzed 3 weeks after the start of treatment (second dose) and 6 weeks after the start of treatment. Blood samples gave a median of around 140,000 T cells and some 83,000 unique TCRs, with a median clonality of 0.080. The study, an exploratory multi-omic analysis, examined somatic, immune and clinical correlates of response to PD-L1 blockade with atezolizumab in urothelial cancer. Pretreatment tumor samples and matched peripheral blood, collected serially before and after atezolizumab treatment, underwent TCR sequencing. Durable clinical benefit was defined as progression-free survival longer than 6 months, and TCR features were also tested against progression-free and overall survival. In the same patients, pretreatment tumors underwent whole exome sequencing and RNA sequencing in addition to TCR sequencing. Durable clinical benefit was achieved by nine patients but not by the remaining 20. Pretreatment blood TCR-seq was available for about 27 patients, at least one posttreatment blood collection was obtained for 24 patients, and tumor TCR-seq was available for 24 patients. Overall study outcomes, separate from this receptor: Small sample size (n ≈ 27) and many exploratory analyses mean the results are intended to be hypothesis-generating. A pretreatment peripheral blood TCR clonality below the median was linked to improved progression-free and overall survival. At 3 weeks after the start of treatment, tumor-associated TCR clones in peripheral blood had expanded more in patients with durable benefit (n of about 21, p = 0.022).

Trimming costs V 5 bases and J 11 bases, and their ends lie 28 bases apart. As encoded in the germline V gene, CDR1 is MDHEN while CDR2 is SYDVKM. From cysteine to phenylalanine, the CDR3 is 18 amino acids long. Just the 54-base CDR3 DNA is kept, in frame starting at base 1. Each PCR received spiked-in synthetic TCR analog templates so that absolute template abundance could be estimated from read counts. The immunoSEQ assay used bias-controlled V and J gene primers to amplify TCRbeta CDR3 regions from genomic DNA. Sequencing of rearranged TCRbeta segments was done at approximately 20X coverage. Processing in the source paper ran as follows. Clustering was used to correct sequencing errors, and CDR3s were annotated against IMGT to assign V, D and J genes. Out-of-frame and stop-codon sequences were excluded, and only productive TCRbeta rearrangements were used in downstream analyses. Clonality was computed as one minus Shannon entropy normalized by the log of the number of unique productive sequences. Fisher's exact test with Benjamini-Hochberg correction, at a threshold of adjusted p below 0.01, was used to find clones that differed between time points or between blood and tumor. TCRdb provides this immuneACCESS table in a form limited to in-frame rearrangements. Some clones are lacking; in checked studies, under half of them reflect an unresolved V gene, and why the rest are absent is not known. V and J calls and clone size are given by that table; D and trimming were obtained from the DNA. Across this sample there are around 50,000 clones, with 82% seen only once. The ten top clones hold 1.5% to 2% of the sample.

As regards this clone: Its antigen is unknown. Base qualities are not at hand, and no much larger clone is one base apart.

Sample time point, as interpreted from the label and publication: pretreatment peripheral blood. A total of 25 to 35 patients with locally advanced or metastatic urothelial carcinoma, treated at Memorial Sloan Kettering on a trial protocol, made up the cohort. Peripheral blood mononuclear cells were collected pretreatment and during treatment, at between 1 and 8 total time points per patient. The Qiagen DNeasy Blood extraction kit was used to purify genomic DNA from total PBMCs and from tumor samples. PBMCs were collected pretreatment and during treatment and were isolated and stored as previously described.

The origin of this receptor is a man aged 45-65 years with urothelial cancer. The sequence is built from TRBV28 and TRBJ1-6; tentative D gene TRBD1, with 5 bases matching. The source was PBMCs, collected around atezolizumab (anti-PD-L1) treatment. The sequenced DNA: TGTGCCAGCAGTCCTCTCCACCGCGCCCTCAGGGTCGCGACACCCCTCCACTTT. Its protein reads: CASSPLHRALRVATPLHF.